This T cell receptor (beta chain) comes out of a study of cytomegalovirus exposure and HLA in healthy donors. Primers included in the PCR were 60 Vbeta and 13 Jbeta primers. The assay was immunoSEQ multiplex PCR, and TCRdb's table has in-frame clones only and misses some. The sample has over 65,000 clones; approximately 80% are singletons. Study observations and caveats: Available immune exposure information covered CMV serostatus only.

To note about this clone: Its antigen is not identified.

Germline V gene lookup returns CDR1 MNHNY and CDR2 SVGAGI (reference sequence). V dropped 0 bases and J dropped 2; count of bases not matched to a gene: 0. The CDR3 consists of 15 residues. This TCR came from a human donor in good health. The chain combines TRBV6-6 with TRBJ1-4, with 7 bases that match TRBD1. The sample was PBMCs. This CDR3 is CASSYSGGTNEKLFF. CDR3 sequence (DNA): TGTGCCAGCAGTTACTCAGGGGGCACTAATGAAAAACTGTTTTTT.